This TCR beta chain stems from a study of beta chain features in type 1 diabetes. Study as a whole: Across all samples, roughly 98,000,000 sorted cells were examined.

Of note for this clone: Antigen unknown.

Sorting that relied on CD45RO/CCR7/CD25/CD127/CD95/CD27 yielded CD4+ naive, central memory, regulatory and stem cell-like memory cells. Points from the study as a whole: In type 1 diabetes patients, VDJ junctions had fewer insertions; deletions at these junctions were more frequent.

Since all of the isolated RNA was reverse transcribed, expressed TCRB transcripts were what got sequenced. Produced via immunoSEQ multiplex PCR; TCRdb's table is partial and in-frame only. Here the sample spans around 290,000 clones, under 8.5% being singletons. This receptor was taken from a woman aged 18-29 years in good health. The sample comprised central memory CD4+ T cells from blood.

The CDR3 loop is CASSVSGISGEPQHF. CDR3 bases: TGTGCCAGCAGCGTTAGCGGGATCTCCGGAGAGCCCCAGCATTTT. The chain combines TRBV9 with TRBJ1-5; D ambiguous. V lost 2 bases and J lost 8, with 17 bases in between. Germline assignment: CDR1 SGDLS and CDR2 YYNGEE. This CDR3 has 15 residues.